This T cell receptor beta chain is from a study of OX40 agonist ivuxolimab in advanced cancers. Looking at the study overall: Ivuxolimab, which targeted the costimulatory receptor OX40 (CD134), was an agonistic, fully human IgG2 monoclonal antibody. Intravenous ivuxolimab was administered to patients every 2 weeks at six dose levels: 0.01, 0.1, 0.3, 1.5, 3 and 10 mg/kg. Among the 50 to 55 dose-escalation patients, approximately 20 had hepatocellular carcinoma, some 15 melanoma, 9 renal cell carcinoma and 9 head and neck cancer. In the dose-escalation cohort, around four fifths of patients were male, and the mean age was roughly 60 years, with a range of about 23 to 80. Patients were allowed to have had prior anti-PD-1, anti-PD-L1 or anti-CTLA-4 therapy, and around 41% of the dose-escalation patients had previously received checkpoint inhibitors. Three dose-escalation patients achieved partial responses, one with hepatocellular carcinoma and two with cutaneous melanoma. Peripheral TCRbeta sequencing was intended to test whether TCR sequence diversity was altered and clonal T-cell expansion was caused by ivuxolimab. The monotherapy dose-escalation portion (N ≈ 52 patients) of the phase I ivuxolimab trial is reported in the paper. Broader findings and caveats from the paper: After ivuxolimab, expanded clones were on average more numerous among CD8+ T cells than among CD4+ T cells. The antigen specificity of the clonally expanded peripheral T cells was not determined. At doses of 0.1 to 3.0 mg/kg, clonal expansion of both CD4+ and CD8+ T cells in blood was seen between baseline and week 6. Low levels of normalized T-cell clonal expansion were also seen in some patients who did not respond. Partial responders in the 0.1-3.0 mg/kg groups had among the lowest normalized peripheral clonal expansion, especially among CD8+ T cells.

This clone was seen once. Its target antigen remains unknown. No much larger clonotype is one base removed from it; base qualities were not supplied. The germline V gene (reference sequence) supplies CDR1 SEHNR and CDR2 FQNEAQ. Measured from the cysteine to the phenylalanine, the CDR3 is 15 residues long. Of the read, only the CDR3 DNA is kept; its 45 bases are in frame from base 1. V is cut by 8 bases and J by 1 base, and the space between the germline ends is 14 bases. Patients with a history of autoimmune disease or receiving systemic immunosuppression were excluded from the trial. In every dose cohort, peripheral blood was drawn for TCR sequencing at baseline, cycle 4 day 1, and cycle 7 day 1. The samples were drawn from a first-in-human, open-label, multicenter phase I dose-escalation trial of ivuxolimab. Adults with locally advanced or metastatic melanoma, renal cell carcinoma, hepatocellular carcinoma or head and neck squamous cell carcinoma were enrolled in the trial. Before TCR sequencing, CD4+ T cells and CD8+ T cells from peripheral blood were sorted into separate populations.

Genomic DNA was isolated from the sorted cells so that the TCRbeta CDR3 region could be sequenced. TCRbeta CDR3 regions were sequenced using the immunoSEQ Assay. TCRdb provides this immuneACCESS table in a form limited to in-frame rearrangements. Some clones are lacking; in checked studies, under half of them reflect an unresolved V gene, and why the rest are absent is not known. Here the sample has some 64,000 clones; roughly nine tenths occur a single time. Together, the top ten hold 5.2% of the sample. This TCR was sampled from an adult with an advanced solid tumor such as melanoma, head and neck, liver or kidney cancer. Specimen: CD4+ or CD8+ T cells sorted from blood, collected in a trial of the OX40 agonist ivuxolimab. This sequence uses TRBV7-9 and TRBJ2-2; TRBD1 could be the D gene, as 6 bases match. CDR3 reads: CASEERGQNTGELFF. The DNA sequence follows: TGTGCCAGCGAAGAACGGGGACAGAACACCGGGGAGCTGTTTTTT.